A single sample gave rise to the 14 T cell receptor beta chains below, sequenced in a study of monozygotic twins with cystic fibrosis. Sequencing used immunoSEQ multiplex PCR; TCRdb keeps in-frame clones, though not all of them. The sample holds 30,000 to 40,000 clones; roughly three fifths are singletons and the top ten take over 0.75%. The sequenced sample consisted of blood. The origin of the receptors is a girl aged 5 to 17 with cystic fibrosis.

The CDR3 loop is CASSGRDRGAEAFF. The DNA for the CDR3 is TGTGCCAGCAGTGGCCGGGACAGGGGTGCTGAAGCTTTCTTT. The genes are TRBV25-1 and TRBJ1-1, with 10 bases aligning to TRBD1. The CDR3 totals 14 residues. The ends lost 4 bases at V and 6 bases at J; junction bases unmatched: 5. From germline, CDR1 is MGHDK and CDR2 SYGVNS. The full variable domain, in which reference TRBV25-1 and TRBJ1-1 provide the parts outside the CDR3, is EADIYQTPRYLVIGTGKKITLECSQTMGHDKMYWYQQDPGMELHLIHYSYGVNSTEKGDLSSESTVSRIRTEHFPLTLESARPSHTSQYLCASSGRDRGAEAFFGQGTRLTVV.

The count of this clone is one. The chain has TRBV11-2 and TRBJ1-2; 10 nucleotides agree with TRBD1. The J segment lost 0 bases and the V segment lost 4 bases, leaving 8 bases of the junction unmatched. CDR3 length equals 17 residues. Per germline, CDR1 SGHAT and CDR2 FQNNGV. The CDR3 spells CASSSRDRGAPNYGYTF. For the CDR3, the DNA is TGTGCCAGCAGCTCCCGGGACAGGGGTGCCCCTAACTATGGCTACACCTTC.

The rearrangement joins TRBV30 to TRBJ2-1; the match to TRBD2 covers 9 bases. The ends lost 0 bases at V and 5 bases at J; junction bases unmatched: 5. The CDR3 is made up of 15 amino acids. In germline, CDR1 is GTSNPN, CDR2 SVGIG (reference sequence). The CDR3, as DNA: TGTGCCTGGAGTGTGACTAGCGGACTCAACAATGAGCAGTTCTTC. Translated, it gives CAWSVTSGLNNEQFF.

This clone has a handful of counts. The gene calls are TRBV28 and TRBJ1-5; tentatively, D is TRBD1 (5 bases). Germline V CDR1 and CDR2: MDHEN, SYDVKM. V was trimmed by 6 bases and J by 3 bases, leaving 15 bases between them. CDR3 size: 15 residues. The CDR3, as DNA: TGTGCCAGCAGGAAAGGGGCAGCATTCAATCAGCCCCAGCATTTT. The encoded protein is CASRKGAAFNQPQHF.

This rearrangement joins TRBV27 to TRBJ1-1, with 8 bases fitting TRBD1. J was trimmed by 9 bases and V by 6 bases; bases with no gene match: 6. CDR1 MNHEY and CDR2 SMNVEV come from the germline V gene (reference sequence). This CDR3 is built from 12 residues. CDR3 amino acids: CASRRLRGQAFF. CDR3 DNA: TGTGCCAGCAGGCGGCTCAGGGGGCAAGCTTTCTTT.

The V call is TRBV5-5, the J call TRBJ2-5; D not resolved. Per the germline V gene, CDR1 is SGHKS and CDR2 is YYEKEE (reference sequence). Trimming took off 5 bases at V and 2 bases at J, with 7 bases between the two ends. The CDR3 spans 12 residues. CDR3 residues: CASSPMQETQYF. DNA for the CDR3: TGTGCCAGCAGTCCCATGCAAGAGACCCAGTACTTC.

The chain couples TRBV2 to TRBJ2-1; 9 nucleotides agree with TRBD2. This CDR3 has 14 residues. Germline V gives CDR1 SNHLY, CDR2 FYNNEI. V was clipped by 0 bases and J by 9 bases; unmatched bases: 3. CDR3 region: CASSEASGSGEQFF. The CDR3, as DNA: TGTGCCAGCAGTGAAGCTAGCGGGAGTGGTGAGCAGTTCTTC.

In DNA form, the CDR3 reads TGTGCCAGCAGTTACCGAAAGGTGGGGGCGTGGGGGAGAGCTTTCTTT. Protein: CASSYRKVGAWGRAFF. V usage is TRBV6-5 and J usage is TRBJ1-1; maybe TRBD1 (6 bases). Trimming left V 2 bases short and J 10 bases short, with 23 bases between. Germline values: CDR1 MNHEY, CDR2 SVGAGI. The CDR3 has 16 amino acids.

The V and J genes are TRBV18 and TRBJ2-4; TRBD1 matches at 7 bases. J was trimmed by 6 bases and V by 2 bases; bases with no gene match: 10. CDR3 size: 16 residues. Germline V gene data show CDR1 as KGHSH and CDR2 as LQKENI. The CDR3 DNA sequence: TGTGCCAGCTCACCAAGACAGGGCCTTGACCTAAACATTCAGTACTTC. This codes for CASSPRQGLDLNIQYF. Full variable domain (remainder filled in from reference TRBV18 and TRBJ2-4): NAGVMQNPRHLVRRRGQEARLRCSPMKGHSHVYWYRQLPEEGLKFMVYLQKENIIDESGMPKERFSAEFPKEGPSILRIQQVVRGDSAAYFCASSPRQGLDLNIQYFGAGTRLSVL.

The chain has TRBV6-1 and TRBJ1-5; D not resolved. CDR3 length: 15 amino acids. V dropped 4 bases and J dropped 1 base, with 11 bases sitting between them. CDR1 and CDR2 from the germline V gene are MNHNS and SASEGT. CDR3 bases: TGTGCCAGCAGTGGTCTGAATTTAAGCAATCAGCCCCAGCATTTT. Its translation: CASSGLNLSNQPQHF.

The chain recombines TRBV29-1 with TRBJ1-2; D might be TRBD1 (5 bases). This CDR3 spans 14 amino acids. Trimming cost V 3 bases and J 6 bases, with 17 bases left between them. The germline CDR1 and CDR2 sequences are SQVTM and ANQGSEA. This chain's CDR3 is CSVDAGPRMDGYTF. The CDR3 DNA is TGCAGCGTTGACGCGGGACCCAGAATGGATGGCTACACCTTC.

The chain recombines TRBV7-2 with TRBJ2-5, with TRBD2 identical over 9 bases. Losses at the gene ends were 1 base for V and 7 bases for J; bases not matched to a gene: 4. Germline values: CDR1 SGHTA, CDR2 FQGNSA. The CDR3 extends over 14 amino acids. CDR3 sequence: CASSLVGGRGTQYF. In DNA, the CDR3 is TGTGCCAGCAGCTTAGTCGGCGGGAGGGGGACCCAGTACTTC.

V gene TRBV6-5 combines with J gene TRBJ2-7, with 7 bases that match TRBD1. CDR3 length equals 14 residues. J was trimmed by 0 bases and V by 4 bases; bases with no gene match: 3. Germline values: CDR1 MNHEY, CDR2 SVGAGI. DNA for the CDR3: TGTGCCAGCAGTTCGGACAGGAGCTCCTACGAGCAGTACTTC. This gives the protein CASSSDRSSYEQYF.

The chain links TRBV6-5 to TRBJ1-2, with D tentatively TRBD1 (6 bases). Per germline, CDR1 MNHEY and CDR2 SVGAGI. Trimming took off 4 bases at V and 5 bases at J, with 17 bases between the two ends. CDR3 length equals 15 residues. The CDR3 sequence: CASSSSIRTVYGYTF. The CDR3 region has the DNA TGTGCCAGCAGTTCATCGATTCGGACAGTTTATGGCTACACCTTC.